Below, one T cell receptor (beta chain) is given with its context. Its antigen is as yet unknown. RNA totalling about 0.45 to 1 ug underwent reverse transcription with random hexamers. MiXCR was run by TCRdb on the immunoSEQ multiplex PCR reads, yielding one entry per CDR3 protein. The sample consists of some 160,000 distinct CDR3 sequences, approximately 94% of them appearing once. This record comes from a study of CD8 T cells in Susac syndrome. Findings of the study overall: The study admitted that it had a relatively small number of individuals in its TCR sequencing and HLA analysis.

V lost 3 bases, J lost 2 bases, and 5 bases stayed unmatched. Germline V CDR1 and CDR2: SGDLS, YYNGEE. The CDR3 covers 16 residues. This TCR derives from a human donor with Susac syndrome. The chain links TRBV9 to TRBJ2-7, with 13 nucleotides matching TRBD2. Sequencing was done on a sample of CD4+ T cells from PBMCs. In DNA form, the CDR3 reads TGTGCCAGCAGCGCTCGGACTAGCGGGGGAACCTACGAGCAGTACTTC. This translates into CASSARTSGGTYEQYF.